A single sample is the source of the 8 T cell receptor beta chains below, sequenced in a study of T cells in Graves' hyperthyroidism and ophthalmopathy. TCR beta CDR3 regions were amplified from RNA transcripts. An initial round of RT-PCR targeting the TCR CDR3 relied on the HTBI primer set. TCRdb itself ran the multiplex PCR reads through MiXCR, one entry per CDR3 protein. This sample has roughly 640,000 distinct CDR3 sequences, with around 15% found just once. The sequencing sample was made of blood. The receptors come from a middle-aged woman with Graves' ophthalmopathy.

As concerns this clonotype: Since a much larger clone is just one base distant, this may be a read error. The chain carries TRBV28 and TRBJ1-1; perhaps TRBD1 as D (6 bases). This CDR3 spans 13 amino acids. Germline V CDR1 and CDR2: MDHEN, SYDVKM. The CDR3: CASSSGTWTEASF. DNA for the CDR3: TGTGCCAGCAGTTCCGGGACATGGACTGAAGCTTCCTTT.

With regard to this clonotype: This may be a read error, as it is one base from a much larger clone. V and J are TRBV10-3 and TRBJ2-5; D is unresolved. The CDR3 has 11 residues. The ends were cut back, 5 bases at V and 4 bases at J, with 5 bases in the middle. Germline-derived CDR1 and CDR2 are ENHRY and SYGVKD. The CDR3 DNA reads TGTGCCATCAGTAAAGGAGAGACCCAGTACTTC. Translation gives CAISKGETQYF.

The CDR3 loop reads CASSEERGPYEQYF. The CDR3 bases are TGTGCCAGCAGTGAAGAGCGGGGACCCTACGAGCAGTACTTC. The genes are TRBV6-1 and TRBJ2-7; TRBD2 matches at 7 bases. The trim removed 1 base at V and 2 bases at J, leaving 2 bases unmatched. The V gene's germline CDR1 is MNHNS and CDR2 SASEGT. The CDR3 length is 14 residues.

This clonotype came up many times. The gene calls are TRBV5-1 and TRBJ2-3; 7 bases line up with TRBD1. From germline, CDR1 is SGHRS and CDR2 YFSETQ. The ends lost 3 bases at V and 0 bases at J; junction bases unmatched: 7. The CDR3 length is 16 residues. This CDR3 is CASSSPTGSSTDTQYF. The CDR3 nucleotides read TGCGCCAGCAGCTCTCCGACAGGGTCTAGCACAGATACGCAGTATTTT. The whole variable domain, filled in from reference TRBV5-1 and TRBJ2-3, reads KAGVTQTPRYLIKTRGQQVTLSCSPISGHRSVSWYQQTPGQGLQFLFEYFSETQRNKGNFPGRFSGRQFSNSRSEMNVSTLELGDSALYLCASSSPTGSSTDTQYFGPGTRLTVL.

This clonotype was counted ten times or more. This sequence joins TRBV28 and TRBJ2-3; D is undetermined. Trimming took 4 bases from V and 1 from J, leaving 15 bases between them. From germline, CDR1 is MDHEN and CDR2 SYDVKM. CDR3 length: 16 residues. The CDR3 DNA reads as TGTGCCAGCAGTTCCCGCGCGCACCAGGGCACAGATACGCAGTATTTT. This encodes CASSSRAHQGTDTQYF.

The table lists this clonotype with many counts. The rearrangement joins TRBV7-8 to TRBJ2-1; 10 nucleotides align to TRBD1. The CDR3 length is 14 residues. Germline-derived CDR1 and CDR2 are SGHVS and FQNEAQ. J gave up 8 bases and V 10 bases, and 11 bases lay outside the gene matches. CDR3 sequence reads: CATGGQGLGDEQFF. The CDR3 region has the DNA TGTGCCACCGGGGGACAGGGGCTAGGCGATGAGCAGTTCTTC.

This clonotype was seen only a few times. The chain couples TRBV2 to TRBJ1-5; possible D gene TRBD1, 5 bases. With 6 bases removed from V and 7 bases from J, the gap between germline ends came to 13 bases. The CDR3 runs 13 residues. Germline assignment: CDR1 SNHLY and CDR2 FYNNEI. The chain's CDR3 is CASRAGYQQPQHF. CDR3 coding DNA: TGTGCCAGCAGGGCAGGGTATCAACAGCCCCAGCATTTT.

This clonotype came up many times. This chain connects TRBV5-1 to TRBJ2-1; no clear D gene. Germline V CDR1 and CDR2: SGHRS, YFSETQ. V gave up 2 bases and J gave up 7 bases, with 7 bases separating them. The CDR3 totals 12 residues. The CDR3 sequence: CASSFKGNEQFF. CDR3 sequence (DNA): TGCGCCAGCAGCTTCAAAGGGAATGAGCAGTTCTTC. Variable domain in full (rest from reference TRBV5-1 and TRBJ2-1): KAGVTQTPRYLIKTRGQQVTLSCSPISGHRSVSWYQQTPGQGLQFLFEYFSETQRNKGNFPGRFSGRQFSNSRSEMNVSTLELGDSALYLCASSFKGNEQFFGPGTRLTVL.